The text below deals with one TCR beta chain. The entry originates in a study of blood T cell repertoires in COVID-19. Overall study context: The United States, Italy and Spain were the sources of the acute and convalescent COVID-19 samples. T cells, B-cell-depleted T cells, or PBMCs provided the cDNA or gDNA that served as material.

This CDR3 spans 15 amino acids. Germline assignment: CDR1 SGDLS and CDR2 YYNGEE. Trimming removed 4 bases from V and 3 bases from J; junction bases left unmatched: 6. In the authors' methods: Nucleated cell number was recorded as an estimate derived from reference gene primer amplification. TCRdb's table, derived via immunoSEQ multiplex PCR, lists solely in-frame clones and lacks some. D and trimming were read from the DNA, whereas the V and J calls and clone size are those reported in that table. The sample holds over 200,000 clones, roughly 80% seen once. The TCR originated in a human donor in a cohort sampled during active COVID-19. V and J are TRBV9 and TRBJ1-4; TRBD1 matches 7 bases. The source material was peripheral blood. DNA for the CDR3: TGTGCCAGCAGCCCCCCAGGGGGACCTAATGAAAAACTGTTTTTT. Translated, it gives CASSPPGGPNEKLFF.